Following are 2 T cell receptor beta chains from one sample sequenced in a study of vaccination and CD4 T cells after COVID-19. The Oncomine TCR Beta short-read assay generated sequence data from the DNA of cultured CD4+ T cells. Via MiXCR, TCRdb re-called the PCR reads, giving one row per CDR3 protein. Among around 20,000 distinct CDR3 sequences listed, 40% to 50% were seen once. Described treatment: 10-day PBMC culture with coronavirus spike peptide pools or control peptides (ViraFEST assay). These receptors' antigens are unknown. This specimen was CD4+ T cells from blood, cultured in vitro, taken before SARS-CoV-2 vaccination. The receptors stem from a human donor who had recovered from COVID-19.

The V and J genes are TRBV7-9 and TRBJ1-2; 9 nucleotides align to TRBD1. V shed 5 bases, J shed 4 bases, and the junction held 11 bases outside the gene matches. The CDR3 extends over 16 amino acids. Per the germline V gene, CDR1 is SEHNR and CDR2 is FQNEAQ (reference sequence). CDR3 residues: CASSARGDRGGYGYTF. The CDR3 nucleotides read TGTGCCAGCAGCGCGCGGGGAGACAGGGGGGGCTATGGCTACACCTTC.

This clonotype has just a few counts. The chain recombines TRBV20-1 with TRBJ2-3; TRBD2 agrees at 14 bases. CDR1 is DFQATT, CDR2 SNEGSKA, per germline (reference sequence). This CDR3 is built from 15 residues. The ends lost 6 bases at V and 6 bases at J; junction bases unmatched: 8. The CDR3 spells CSAVQGLAGEDTQYF. CDR3 nucleotide sequence: TGCAGTGCGGTACAGGGACTAGCGGGAGAGGATACGCAGTATTTT.